This TCR beta chain was documented in a study of blood T cell repertoires in COVID-19. TCRdb's table, derived via immunoSEQ multiplex PCR, lists solely in-frame clones and lacks some. The sample has about 98,000 clones; around nine tenths are singletons. The sample consisted of peripheral blood. The source is a man in his 70s with acute or convalescent COVID-19.

DNA for the CDR3: TGTGCCAGCAGTGAACCGTGGACTAGCGGGGGGACCGGGGAGCTGTTTTTT. Its protein product is CASSEPWTSGGTGELFF. This chain connects TRBV25-1 to TRBJ2-2, with 14 bases identical to TRBD2. The V and J ends lost 2 bases and 5 bases, in that order; junction bases with no gene match: 4. Germline V CDR1 and CDR2: MGHDK, SYGVNS. The CDR3 length is 17 residues.